A selection of T cell receptor beta chains follows, all from one sample in a study of cytomegalovirus exposure and HLA in healthy donors. Sequenced by immunoSEQ multiplex PCR; TCRdb stores in-frame clones only, minus some. The sample includes fewer than 180,000 clones, approximately 85% of them seen just once. Sequencing was carried out using PBMCs. These receptors came from a man over 45 in good health and CMV-seropositive. The CDR3 runs from the conserved cysteine through the conserved F or W. The order of the fields is D gene, clone size, V gene, J gene, CDR3 DNA, CDR3 protein. The D gene is left open where the match is weak. Rows may omit the clone size; those that give it use once, few, many or a size class.

D gene: -; clone size: -; V gene: TRBV19; J gene: TRBJ2-7; CDR3 DNA: TGTGCCAGTAGTATCCCCAGCGGCTACGAGCAGTACTTC; CDR3 protein: CASSIPSGYEQYF
D gene: -; clone size: -; V gene: TRBV27; J gene: TRBJ1-2; CDR3 DNA: TGTGCCAGCAGTTTAGGAGCTACCTATGGCTACACCTTC; CDR3 protein: CASSLGATYGYTF
D gene: TRBD2; clone size: -; V gene: TRBV27; J gene: TRBJ2-1; CDR3 DNA: TGTGCCAGCAGTTTGACTAGCGGGGACCTGCGCTCCTACAATGAGCAGTTCTTC; CDR3 protein: CASSLTSGDLRSYNEQFF
D gene: -; clone size: -; V gene: TRBV5-6; J gene: TRBJ1-5; CDR3 DNA: TGTGCCAGCAGCTTGGTGTCGCAGGGCAATCAGCCCCAGCATTTT; CDR3 protein: CASSLVSQGNQPQHF
D gene: TRBD2; clone size: -; V gene: TRBV6-6; J gene: TRBJ2-1; CDR3 DNA: TGTGCCAGCAGACGACTAGCGGGAGGTAATGAGCAGTTCTTC; CDR3 protein: CASRRLAGGNEQFF
D gene: -; clone size: -; V gene: TRBV7-9; J gene: TRBJ2-7; CDR3 DNA: TGTGCCAGCAGCCTCCGGGACTACGAGCAGTACTTC; CDR3 protein: CASSLRDYEQYF
D gene: -; clone size: -; V gene: TRBV11-2; J gene: TRBJ1-4; CDR3 DNA: TGTGCCAGCAGCCCACTCGGGGAAGCTAATGAAAAACTGTTTTTT; CDR3 protein: CASSPLGEANEKLFF
D gene: TRBD2; clone size: -; V gene: TRBV9; J gene: TRBJ2-7; CDR3 DNA: TGTGCCAGCAGCGGTAGCGGGAAGAGGGGTAACGAGCAGTACTTC; CDR3 protein: CASSGSGKRGNEQYF
D gene: -; clone size: once; V gene: TRBV28; J gene: TRBJ2-5; CDR3 DNA: TGTGCCAGCAGTTTGCGGAGACAAGAGACCCAGTACTTC; CDR3 protein: CASSLRRQETQYF
D gene: TRBD1; clone size: -; V gene: TRBV28; J gene: TRBJ1-2; CDR3 DNA: TGTGCCAGCAGTTCCGGGACAGGGCGTGGCTACACCTTC; CDR3 protein: CASSSGTGRGYTF
D gene: -; clone size: -; V gene: TRBV28; J gene: TRBJ2-5; CDR3 DNA: TGTGCCAGCAGTTTAAGGCCAGGACTACAAGAGACCCAGTACTTC; CDR3 protein: CASSLRPGLQETQYF
D gene: TRBD1; clone size: -; V gene: TRBV19; J gene: TRBJ2-7; CDR3 DNA: TGTGCCAGTAGTAGGGACAGGGTGGCCTACGAGCAGTACTTC; CDR3 protein: CASSRDRVAYEQYF
D gene: -; clone size: -; V gene: TRBV5-4; J gene: TRBJ2-1; CDR3 DNA: TGTGCCAGCAGCTTACAGGGTTCCCCCTCCTACAATGAGCAGTTCTTC; CDR3 protein: CASSLQGSPSYNEQFF
D gene: TRBD2; clone size: -; V gene: TRBV28; J gene: TRBJ2-2; CDR3 DNA: TGTGCCAGCAGCCACGGGACTAGCGGGAGACGAGGCACCGGGGAGCTGTTTTTT; CDR3 protein: CASSHGTSGRRGTGELFF
D gene: -; clone size: -; V gene: TRBV6-6; J gene: TRBJ1-2; CDR3 DNA: TGTGCCAGCAGCGCAGGTTCCTATGGCTACACCTTC; CDR3 protein: CASSAGSYGYTF
D gene: TRBD1; clone size: few; V gene: TRBV9; J gene: TRBJ2-4; CDR3 DNA: TGTGCCAGCAGCCGACAGGGTGCGGACATTCAGTACTTC; CDR3 protein: CASSRQGADIQYF
D gene: -; clone size: -; V gene: TRBV5-1; J gene: TRBJ2-6; CDR3 DNA: TGCGCCAGCAGCTTGACCGCGGTCGGGGCTGGGGCCAACGTCCTGACTTTC; CDR3 protein: CASSLTAVGAGANVLTF
D gene: -; clone size: -; V gene: TRBV6-5; J gene: TRBJ1-2; CDR3 DNA: TGTGCCAGCGGGAATAGGGGCCACTATGGCTACACCTTC; CDR3 protein: CASGNRGHYGYTF
D gene: TRBD2; clone size: -; V gene: TRBV5-1; J gene: TRBJ2-3; CDR3 DNA: TGCGCCAGCAGCTCGGGGACTAGCGGGACAGATACGCAGTATTTT; CDR3 protein: CASSSGTSGTDTQYF
D gene: TRBD1; clone size: -; V gene: TRBV7-9; J gene: TRBJ2-7; CDR3 DNA: TGTGCCAGCAGCTGGACAGGGGGCTCCTACGAGCAGTACTTC; CDR3 protein: CASSWTGGSYEQYF
D gene: -; clone size: few; V gene: TRBV5-6; J gene: TRBJ2-2; CDR3 DNA: TGTGCCAGCAGCCAGACACCCGCGAACACCGGGGAGCTGTTTTTT; CDR3 protein: CASSQTPANTGELFF
D gene: TRBD2; clone size: -; V gene: TRBV28; J gene: TRBJ2-7; CDR3 DNA: TGTGCCAGCAGCTCCAGCGGGAGTGCCAACGAGCAGTACTTC; CDR3 protein: CASSSSGSANEQYF
D gene: -; clone size: -; V gene: TRBV9; J gene: TRBJ2-2; CDR3 DNA: TGTGCCAGCAGCGTACAGGGGGGGAACACCGGGGAGCTGTTTTTT; CDR3 protein: CASSVQGGNTGELFF
D gene: TRBD1; clone size: -; V gene: TRBV19; J gene: TRBJ1-2; CDR3 DNA: TGTGCCAGTAGGACACAGGGGAGCTATGGCTACACCTTC; CDR3 protein: CASRTQGSYGYTF
D gene: TRBD1; clone size: -; V gene: TRBV7-9; J gene: TRBJ2-3; CDR3 DNA: TGTGCCAGCAGCTCCCGGGACAGTTCTAGCACAGATACGCAGTATTTT; CDR3 protein: CASSSRDSSSTDTQYF
D gene: TRBD1; clone size: -; V gene: TRBV27; J gene: TRBJ1-2; CDR3 DNA: TGTGCCAGCAGTCCGACAGGGGGAAAGAGATATGGCTACACCTTC; CDR3 protein: CASSPTGGKRYGYTF
D gene: TRBD2; clone size: -; V gene: TRBV7-9; J gene: TRBJ2-5; CDR3 DNA: TGTGCCAGCAGCTTAACCGGGGGGGAGACCCAGTACTTC; CDR3 protein: CASSLTGGETQYF
D gene: -; clone size: -; V gene: TRBV19; J gene: TRBJ1-2; CDR3 DNA: TGTGCCAGTAGTATAAGTGCAGGGGATGGCTACACCTTC; CDR3 protein: CASSISAGDGYTF
D gene: TRBD2; clone size: once; V gene: TRBV30; J gene: TRBJ2-1; CDR3 DNA: TGTGCCGGGGGGACTAGCGGAGACTACAATGAGCAGTTCTTC; CDR3 protein: CAGGTSGDYNEQFF
D gene: TRBD1; clone size: -; V gene: TRBV6-4; J gene: TRBJ2-1; CDR3 DNA: TGTGCCAGCAATAATGGGCAGGGGGCGAATGAGCAGTTCTTC; CDR3 protein: CASNNGQGANEQFF
D gene: TRBD2; clone size: -; V gene: TRBV10-3; J gene: TRBJ2-7; CDR3 DNA: TGTGCCATCAGTGGGCCCCCCACTAGCGGGAGGGCCCTAAACGAGCAGTACTTC; CDR3 protein: CAISGPPTSGRALNEQYF
D gene: TRBD1; clone size: -; V gene: TRBV2; J gene: TRBJ1-3; CDR3 DNA: TGTGCCAGCAGTGGGACAGGGGTTGGAAACACCATATATTTT; CDR3 protein: CASSGTGVGNTIYF
D gene: -; clone size: -; V gene: TRBV5-1; J gene: TRBJ1-5; CDR3 DNA: TGCGCCAGCAGCTTCGGAGACCCAAATCAGCCCCAGCATTTT; CDR3 protein: CASSFGDPNQPQHF
D gene: -; clone size: few; V gene: TRBV5-1; J gene: TRBJ2-5; CDR3 DNA: TGCGCCAGCAGCTTTGGCCACGCGGCAGAGACCCAGTACTTC; CDR3 protein: CASSFGHAAETQYF
D gene: -; clone size: -; V gene: TRBV28; J gene: TRBJ2-7; CDR3 DNA: TGTGCCAGCAAGGAGCGGGCGGTATCGTACGAGCAGTACTTC; CDR3 protein: CASKERAVSYEQYF
D gene: TRBD2; clone size: -; V gene: TRBV5-1; J gene: TRBJ2-1; CDR3 DNA: TGCGCCAGCAGCTTGGCTAGCGGGAGGGCCGGTGAGCAGTTCTTC; CDR3 protein: CASSLASGRAGEQFF
D gene: -; clone size: -; V gene: TRBV18; J gene: TRBJ2-3; CDR3 DNA: TGTGCCAGCTCACCAGCGGCGCCGGGAAGGGATACGCAGTATTTT; CDR3 protein: CASSPAAPGRDTQYF
D gene: -; clone size: once; V gene: TRBV5-1; J gene: TRBJ2-3; CDR3 DNA: TGCGCCAGCAGCTTTGGGGGGGCAACAGATACGCAGTATTTT; CDR3 protein: CASSFGGATDTQYF
D gene: TRBD1; clone size: -; V gene: TRBV29-1; J gene: TRBJ1-1; CDR3 DNA: TGCAGCGTTGACAGGGGGCGGAACACTGAAGCTTTCTTT; CDR3 protein: CSVDRGRNTEAFF
D gene: -; clone size: few; V gene: TRBV2; J gene: TRBJ1-2; CDR3 DNA: TGTGCCAGCAGTGAGGTCCAGGGGCCGGCCAATGGCTACACCTTC; CDR3 protein: CASSEVQGPANGYTF
D gene: TRBD1; clone size: few; V gene: TRBV2; J gene: TRBJ2-5; CDR3 DNA: TGTGCCAGCAGTGTAAATCAGGGGGTTGAGACCCAGTACTTC; CDR3 protein: CASSVNQGVETQYF
D gene: -; clone size: -; V gene: TRBV6-1; J gene: TRBJ2-7; CDR3 DNA: TGTGCCCTCAGGGTCTATGCGGACGAGCAGTACTTC; CDR3 protein: CALRVYADEQYF
D gene: TRBD2; clone size: once; V gene: TRBV30; J gene: TRBJ2-7; CDR3 DNA: TGTGCCTGGAGTCCGACGACTAGCGGGAGGTACGAGCAGTACTTC; CDR3 protein: CAWSPTTSGRYEQYF
D gene: -; clone size: once; V gene: TRBV9; J gene: TRBJ2-7; CDR3 DNA: TGTGCCAGCAGCCCAGGTCGGGGGAGGACCTACGAGCAGTACTTC; CDR3 protein: CASSPGRGRTYEQYF
D gene: TRBD2; clone size: -; V gene: TRBV2; J gene: TRBJ2-3; CDR3 DNA: TGTGCCAGCAGGGGACTAGCGGGTTTCGGTACGCAGTATTTT; CDR3 protein: CASRGLAGFGTQYF
D gene: -; clone size: -; V gene: TRBV27; J gene: TRBJ2-1; CDR3 DNA: TGTGCCAGCAGTGACAGCTACAATGAGCAGTTCTTC; CDR3 protein: CASSDSYNEQFF
D gene: TRBD1; clone size: once; V gene: TRBV5-4; J gene: TRBJ1-5; CDR3 DNA: TGTGCCAGCAGCTCGGACAGGTTTCTAAATCAGCCCCAGCATTTT; CDR3 protein: CASSSDRFLNQPQHF
D gene: TRBD2; clone size: -; V gene: TRBV2; J gene: TRBJ2-3; CDR3 DNA: TGTGCCAGCAGTGGCCACGGGACTAGCAACACAGATACGCAGTATTTT; CDR3 protein: CASSGHGTSNTDTQYF
D gene: -; clone size: -; V gene: TRBV5-1; J gene: TRBJ1-1; CDR3 DNA: TGCGCCAGCAGCCCTCCTAACAAGAGGGACACTGAAGCTTTCTTT; CDR3 protein: CASSPPNKRDTEAFF
D gene: -; clone size: few; V gene: TRBV7-2; J gene: TRBJ1-1; CDR3 DNA: TGTGCCAGCAGCCGAAATCCGGGGGGCACTGAAGCTTTCTTT; CDR3 protein: CASSRNPGGTEAFF
D gene: TRBD2; clone size: -; V gene: TRBV7-9; J gene: TRBJ2-5; CDR3 DNA: TGTTCCAGCAGCTTAGTTCCAGCGGGGCGGGTAGAGACCCAGTACTTC; CDR3 protein: CSSSLVPAGRVETQYF